These T cell receptor beta chains were read from a single sample in a study of blood T cell repertoires in COVID-19. Some clones are missing from TCRdb's copy, which holds only in-frame ones; the method was immunoSEQ multiplex PCR. Found here are 120,000 or so clones, approximately 90% of them singletons; the top ten hold less than 2%. The specimen was peripheral blood. The receptors stem from a human donor in a cohort sampled during active COVID-19. Each CDR3 is given with its conserved first and last residue. The order of the fields is CDR3 length, V gene, J gene, CDR3 protein.

>14|TRBV5-1|TRBJ2-1
CASSTGQGIDEQFF
>13|TRBV30|TRBJ2-7
CAWAPGQDYEQYF
>13|TRBV10-1|TRBJ2-7
CASSEGQLYEQYF
>16|TRBV1|TRBJ2-1
CTSSQGLAGGIDEQFF
>16|TRBV4-1|TRBJ1-1
CASSQSRGTQGTEAFF
>16|TRBV3-1/TRBV3-2|TRBJ1-5
CASSRGQAGGNQPQHF
>12|TRBV6-5|TRBJ2-7
CASRAGAWEQYF
>15|TRBV19|TRBJ2-2
CASSLSGGTTGELFF
>16|TRBV2|TRBJ2-1
CASSEALAGPLHEQFF
>16|TRBV18|TRBJ2-3
CASSQGLAGATDTQYF
>15|TRBV3-1/TRBV3-2|TRBJ2-1
CASSQDSGQYNEQFF
>18|TRBV21-1|TRBJ1-3
CASRLNPGTARSGNTIYF
>17|TRBV27|TRBJ2-1
CASSLGLAGKPYNEQFF
>13|TRBV7-8|TRBJ2-1
CASSRGLENEQFF
>16|TRBV5-4|TRBJ1-1
CASSLVQGELETEAFF
>16|TRBV4-1|TRBJ1-2
CASSQPTSGGRYGYTF
>14|TRBV7-9|TRBJ2-5
CASSSRDSQETQYF
>17|TRBV3-1/TRBV3-2|TRBJ2-1
CASSQGVSGGALNEQFF
>12|TRBV18|TRBJ2-7
CASSPGGIEQYF
>16|TRBV5-1|TRBJ1-1
CASSPGTGGAGTEAFF
>16|TRBV15|TRBJ2-7
CATSRDLGLAGYEQYF
>14|TRBV28|TRBJ2-7
CASSLGRGDYEQYF